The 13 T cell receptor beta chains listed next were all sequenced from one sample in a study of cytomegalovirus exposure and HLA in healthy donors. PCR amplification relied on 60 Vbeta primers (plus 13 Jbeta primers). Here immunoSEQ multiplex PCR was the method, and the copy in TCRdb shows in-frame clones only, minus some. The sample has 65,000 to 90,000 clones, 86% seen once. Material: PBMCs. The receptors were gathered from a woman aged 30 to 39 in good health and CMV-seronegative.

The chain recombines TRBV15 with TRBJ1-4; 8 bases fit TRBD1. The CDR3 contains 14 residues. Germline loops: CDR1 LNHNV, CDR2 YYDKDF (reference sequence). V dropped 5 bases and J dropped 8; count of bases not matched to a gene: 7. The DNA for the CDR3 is TGTGCCACCAGCCCAGGGGGCGACTCGGAAAAACTGTTTTTT. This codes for CATSPGGDSEKLFF.

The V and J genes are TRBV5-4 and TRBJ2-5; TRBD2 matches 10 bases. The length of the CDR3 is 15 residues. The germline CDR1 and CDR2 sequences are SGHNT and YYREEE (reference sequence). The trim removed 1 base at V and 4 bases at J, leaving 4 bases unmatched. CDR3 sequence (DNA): TGTGCCAGCAGCTTGCTAGCGGGAGATGGAGAGACCCAGTACTTC. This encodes CASSLLAGDGETQYF.

The CDR3 here is CAIRTGTMDDATGELFF. In DNA form, the CDR3 reads TGTGCCATCAGGACCGGGACTATGGACGATGCCACCGGGGAGCTGTTTTTT. The rearrangement joins TRBV10-3 to TRBJ2-2, with TRBD2 matching 7 bases. Trimming removed 6 bases from V and 4 bases from J; junction bases left unmatched: 14. The CDR3 totals 17 residues. Germline V lookup: CDR1 ENHRY, CDR2 SYGVKD.

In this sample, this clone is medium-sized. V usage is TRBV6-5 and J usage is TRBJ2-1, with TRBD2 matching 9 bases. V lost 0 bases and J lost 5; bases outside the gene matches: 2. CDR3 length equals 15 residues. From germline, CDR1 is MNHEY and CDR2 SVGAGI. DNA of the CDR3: TGTGCCAGCAGTTACTCGACTAGCGGTAACAATGAGCAGTTCTTC. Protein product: CASSYSTSGNNEQFF.

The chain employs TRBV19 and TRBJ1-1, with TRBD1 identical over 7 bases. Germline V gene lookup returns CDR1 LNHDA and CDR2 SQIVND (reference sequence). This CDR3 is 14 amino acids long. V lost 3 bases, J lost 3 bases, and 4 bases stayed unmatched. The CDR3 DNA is TGTGCCAGTAGTATCGGGGACAGTTACACTGAAGCTTTCTTT. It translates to CASSIGDSYTEAFF.

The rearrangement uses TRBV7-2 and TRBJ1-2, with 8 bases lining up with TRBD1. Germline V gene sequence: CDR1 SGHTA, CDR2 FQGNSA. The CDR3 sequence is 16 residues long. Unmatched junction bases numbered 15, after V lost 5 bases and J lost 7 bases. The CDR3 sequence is CASSNWGQAIGGGYTF. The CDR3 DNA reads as TGTGCCAGCAGCAATTGGGGACAGGCCATAGGGGGTGGCTACACCTTC.

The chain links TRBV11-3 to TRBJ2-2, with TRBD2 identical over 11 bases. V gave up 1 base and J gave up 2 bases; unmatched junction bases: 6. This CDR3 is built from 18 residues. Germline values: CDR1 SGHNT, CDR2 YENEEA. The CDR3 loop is CASSLVLAGGTNTGELFF. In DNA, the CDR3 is TGTGCCAGCAGCTTAGTCCTAGCGGGAGGCACAAACACCGGGGAGCTGTTTTTT.

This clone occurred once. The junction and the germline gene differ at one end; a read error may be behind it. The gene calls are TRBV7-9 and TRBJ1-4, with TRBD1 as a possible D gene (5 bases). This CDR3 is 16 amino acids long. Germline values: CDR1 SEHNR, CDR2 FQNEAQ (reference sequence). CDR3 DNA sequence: TGTTCCAGCAGCTTAGCGTGGGGCGGAGCTAATGAAAAACTGTTTTTT. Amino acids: CSSSLAWGGANEKLFF.

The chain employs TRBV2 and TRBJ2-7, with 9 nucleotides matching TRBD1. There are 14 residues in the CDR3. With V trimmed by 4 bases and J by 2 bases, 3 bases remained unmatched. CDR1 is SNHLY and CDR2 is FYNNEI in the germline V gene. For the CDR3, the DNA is TGTGCCAGCAGTGGGGGGGACAGGGCCTACGAGCAGTACTTC. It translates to CASSGGDRAYEQYF.

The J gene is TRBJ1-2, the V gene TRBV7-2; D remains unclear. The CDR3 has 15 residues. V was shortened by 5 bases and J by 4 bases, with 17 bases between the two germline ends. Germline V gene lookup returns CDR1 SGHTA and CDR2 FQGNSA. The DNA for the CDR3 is TGTGCCAGCAGCATAACCCCCGAGGGCCCCTATGGCTACACCTTC. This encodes CASSITPEGPYGYTF.

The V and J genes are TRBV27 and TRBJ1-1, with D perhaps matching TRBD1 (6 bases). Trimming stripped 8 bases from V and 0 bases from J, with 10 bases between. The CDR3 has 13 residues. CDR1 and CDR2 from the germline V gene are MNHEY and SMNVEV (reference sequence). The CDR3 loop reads CASQTGMNTEAFF. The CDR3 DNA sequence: TGTGCCAGCCAGACAGGTATGAACACTGAAGCTTTCTTT.

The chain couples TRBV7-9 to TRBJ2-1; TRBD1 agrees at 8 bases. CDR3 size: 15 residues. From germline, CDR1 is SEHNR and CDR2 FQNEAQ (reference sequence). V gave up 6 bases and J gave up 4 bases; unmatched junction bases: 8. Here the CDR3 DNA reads TGTGCCAGCAGTCCGGGACAGGACGCTTACAATGAGCAGTTCTTC. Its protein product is CASSPGQDAYNEQFF.

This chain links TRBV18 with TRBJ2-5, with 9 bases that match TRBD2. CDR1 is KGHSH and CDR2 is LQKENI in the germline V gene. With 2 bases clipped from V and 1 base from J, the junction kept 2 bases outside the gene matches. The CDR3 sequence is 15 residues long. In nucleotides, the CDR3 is TGTGCCAGCTCACCAAAACTAGCGGGCCAAGAGACCCAGTACTTC. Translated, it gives CASSPKLAGQETQYF.